The 18 T cell receptor beta chains reported below all come from one sample, sequenced in a study of T cells in Graves' hyperthyroidism and ophthalmopathy. Using RNA transcripts as the source, TCR beta CDR3 regions were amplified. HTBI primers were used for first-round RT-PCR of the TCR CDR3. TCRdb re-called the multiplex PCR reads through MiXCR, storing one row per CDR3 protein. The repertoire holds around 400,000 distinct CDR3 sequences, 13% seen once, with roughly 9.2% in the top ten. Sequences were obtained from blood. All receptors come from a woman under 30 with Graves' hyperthyroidism.

This clonotype was counted between two and nine times. The chain combines TRBV6-1 with TRBJ2-3; 13 positions agree with TRBD2. The V segment lost 5 bases and the J segment 4 bases; nucleotides outside the gene matches: 9. CDR1 MNHNS and CDR2 SASEGT come from the germline V gene. The CDR3 has 17 residues. This CDR3 is CASSSLLTSGGPDTQYF. The CDR3 DNA is TGTGCCAGCAGTTCCCTCTTGACTAGCGGGGGGCCAGATACGCAGTATTTT.

Ten or more counts support this clonotype. CDR3 residues: CASTSGGLNTEAFF. The CDR3, as DNA: TGTGCCAGCACCTCTGGAGGCCTTAACACTGAAGCTTTCTTT. The chain carries TRBV6-1 and TRBJ1-1; D ambiguous. Per the germline V gene, CDR1 is MNHNS and CDR2 is SASEGT. The V end lost 7 bases, the J end lost 2 bases, and 14 bases lay between the germline ends. CDR3 size: 14 residues.

There are a few counts of this clonotype. The rearrangement uses TRBV29-1 and TRBJ1-4; the D is unclear. V was cut by 3 bases and J by 4 bases, with 9 bases left in between. In germline, CDR1 is SQVTM, CDR2 ANQGSEA. This CDR3 is built from 13 residues. For the CDR3, the DNA is TGCAGCGTTGACGAGCCGGATAATGAAAAACTGTTTTTT. Its protein is CSVDEPDNEKLFF.

This clonotype appeared many times. This chain links TRBV5-1 with TRBJ2-1; no definite D call. The CDR3 runs 15 residues. CDR1 SGHRS and CDR2 YFSETQ come from the germline V gene. V was trimmed by 2 bases and J by 5 bases, leaving 14 bases between them. CDR3 sequence (DNA): TGCGCCAGCAGCTTCAATTCTGGTAGAAACAATGAGCAGTTCTTC. This translates into CASSFNSGRNNEQFF. The full variable domain, with the rest looked up from reference TRBV5-1 and TRBJ2-1, is KAGVTQTPRYLIKTRGQQVTLSCSPISGHRSVSWYQQTPGQGLQFLFEYFSETQRNKGNFPGRFSGRQFSNSRSEMNVSTLELGDSALYLCASSFNSGRNNEQFFGPGTRLTVL.

This clonotype was detected ten times or more. The chain employs TRBV7-2 and TRBJ2-7; TRBD2 aligns across 12 bases. V trimming: 4 bases; J trimming: 4 bases; junction bases outside the gene matches: 5. The CDR3 runs 15 residues. The germline CDR1 and CDR2 sequences are SGHTA and FQGNSA. DNA for the CDR3: TGTGCCAGCAGCTGGACTAGCGGGACGAGTTACGAGCAGTACTTC. Translating it yields CASSWTSGTSYEQYF.

The gene calls are TRBV4-1 and TRBJ2-7; TRBD2 might be the D (5 bases). This CDR3 contains 16 residues. V lost 1 base to trimming and J lost 2 bases, with 15 bases between them. CDR1 is MGHRA, CDR2 YSYEKL, per germline. The CDR3 sequence: CASSQAKGRLPYEQYF. Here the CDR3 DNA reads TGCGCCAGCAGCCAAGCAAAAGGGAGACTTCCCTACGAGCAGTACTTC.

This clonotype was seen ten or more times. V is TRBV5-6 and J is TRBJ2-7, with 8 bases identical to TRBD2. The V and J ends lost 4 bases and 2 bases, in that order; junction bases with no gene match: 11. The germline V gene encodes CDR1 SGHDT and CDR2 YYEEEE. This CDR3 has 16 residues. CDR3 sequence reads: CASSREGAGGPYEQYF. The CDR3, as DNA: TGTGCCAGCAGCCGCGAAGGGGCGGGGGGTCCCTACGAGCAGTACTTC. Full variable domain (rest looked up from reference TRBV5-6 and TRBJ2-7): DAGVTQSPTHLIKTRGQQVTLRCSPKSGHDTVSWYQQALGQGPQFIFQYYEEEERQRGNFPDRFSGHQFPNYSSELNVNALLLGDSALYLCASSREGAGGPYEQYFGPGTRLTVT.

This clonotype was counted at least ten times. The chain is built from TRBV3-1 and TRBJ2-7, with D perhaps matching TRBD1 (5 bases). Germline V lookup: CDR1 LGHDT, CDR2 YNNKEL (reference sequence). V gave up 9 bases and J gave up 3 bases, with 12 bases separating them. The CDR3 runs to 12 residues. CDR3 nucleotides: TGTGCCAGGATGGGGCACATCTACGAGCAGTACTTC. Translated, it gives CARMGHIYEQYF.

The chain uses TRBV20-1 and TRBJ2-1, with TRBD2 identical over 16 bases. Germline V gives CDR1 DFQATT, CDR2 SNEGSKA (reference sequence). There are 18 residues in the CDR3. The V and J ends lost 6 bases and 2 bases, in that order; junction bases with no gene match: 10. DNA for the CDR3: TGCAGTGCCCACCTGGGACTAGCGGGAGGGGGGGCCTACAATGAGCAGTTCTTC. Encoded protein: CSAHLGLAGGGAYNEQFF.

The sample holds many counts of this clonotype. J is TRBJ1-4 and V is TRBV6-1; 8 bases are a match to TRBD1. Unmatched junction bases numbered 5, after V lost 6 bases and J lost 8 bases. The V gene's germline CDR1 is MNHNS and CDR2 SASEGT. This CDR3 region has 13 residues. The CDR3 bases are TGTGCCAGCAGGACAGGGGACCGGGAAAAACTGTTTTTT. Protein: CASRTGDREKLFF.

The sample holds many counts of this clonotype. V gene TRBV5-1 combines with J gene TRBJ1-1; TRBD1 is a possible D gene (5 bases). Trimming removed 7 bases from V and 10 bases from J, with 23 bases in between. From germline, CDR1 is SGHRS and CDR2 YFSETQ. The length of the CDR3 is 14 residues. The CDR3 spells CASRVGGARQGAFF. The CDR3 DNA reads as TGCGCCAGCCGTGTTGGGGGAGCCCGGCAGGGAGCTTTCTTT.

This clonotype was found many times. The J gene is TRBJ2-2, the V gene TRBV7-8; 14 positions agree with TRBD2. Unmatched junction bases numbered 6, after V lost 1 base and J lost 8 bases. CDR1 is SGHVS and CDR2 is FQNEAQ in the germline V gene. CDR3 length: 17 residues. The CDR3 DNA is TGTGCCAGCAGCTTAGAGGGGACTAGCGGGAGTAGGGGGGAGCTGTTTTTT. This translates into CASSLEGTSGSRGELFF.

In this sample, this clonotype turned up many times. The chain carries TRBV3-1 and TRBJ2-3, with D uncertain. Germline V CDR1 and CDR2: LGHDT, YNNKEL (reference sequence). The CDR3 extends over 15 amino acids. Trimming cost V 1 base and J 2 bases, with 10 bases left between them. The CDR3 DNA follows: TGTGCCAGCAGCCAAGGGTTGAAAGACACAGATACGCAGTATTTT. This sequence encodes CASSQGLKDTDTQYF.

The rearrangement joins TRBV6-9 to TRBJ2-2; D tentatively reads TRBD1 or TRBD2 (5 bases each). Trimming pared 11 bases from V and 3 bases from J, leaving 16 bases between. Germline V CDR1 and CDR2: MNHGY, SVAAGI. The CDR3 has 14 residues. Here the CDR3 reads CAGTQGVDTGELFF. CDR3 DNA: TGTGCCGGGACCCAAGGAGTTGACACCGGGGAGCTGTTTTTT.

The V call is TRBV6-2 or TRBV6-3, the J call TRBJ2-2; D is uncertain. CDR1 is MNHEY, CDR2 SVGEGT, per germline. The CDR3 runs 13 residues. The germline V and J ends were trimmed by 7 bases and 6 bases, with 12 bases remaining between them. CDR3 in amino acids: CASTPRAAGELFF. The CDR3 DNA follows: TGTGCCAGCACCCCGCGAGCCGCCGGGGAGCTGTTTTTT.

This clonotype appeared once. The V gene is TRBV15, the J gene TRBJ1-3; D uncertain. The V end lost 9 bases, the J end lost 4 bases, and 16 bases lay between the germline ends. Germline values: CDR1 LNHNV, CDR2 YYDKDF (reference sequence). The CDR3 loop spans 14 amino acids. The CDR3 nucleotides read TGTGCCACTACAGCAGCCACCGGGGGAAACACCATATATTTT. Residues: CATTAATGGNTIYF.

There are many counts of this clonotype. The chain joins TRBV7-2 to TRBJ1-2; D not certain. The CDR3 sequence is 11 residues long. V lost 8 bases and J lost 4, with 8 bases in between. Per germline, CDR1 SGHTA and CDR2 FQGNSA. CDR3 residues: CASGQSYGYTF. CDR3 coding DNA: TGTGCCAGCGGTCAGAGCTATGGCTACACCTTC.

This clonotype was recorded a few times. The CDR3 region has the DNA TGCAGCGCAGACTCACGACAGGCGGGCTATGGCTACACCTTC. This translates into CSADSRQAGYGYTF. The V and J genes are TRBV29-1 and TRBJ1-2; tentatively, D is TRBD1 (6 bases). Trimming removed 7 bases from V and 4 bases from J, with 19 bases in between. Germline assignment: CDR1 SQVTM and CDR2 ANQGSEA. The CDR3 covers 14 residues.